The entry below describes one T cell receptor beta chain. This clonotype was counted a few times. There is no known antigen for this receptor. No base quality information exists; no much larger clone differs at one position. These data originate in a study of T cell repertoires in cytomegalovirus infection (dated by TCRdb to about 2019). Background for the entire study: Because public TCR beta signatures pointed to carriage of CMV infection together with the matching HLA type, the HLA type of each donor mattered for the analysis.

Sequencing relied on an Illumina HiSeq 1500. TCRdb reanalyzed the raw reads on its own, using fastp at Q25 for trimming and MiXCR for clone calling, and kept in-frame beta chains. Each CDR3 protein appears once, grouped with its most common genes and DNA. Here the sample has 150,000 to 200,000 distinct CDR3 sequences; roughly 28% occur a single time. The ten largest account for around 29% of the sample. Here is what the overall study found, with its caveats: The ex vivo response was dominated by HLA-C-restricted CMV-specific TCR beta clonotypes, and the single most frequent clonotype in two of eight donors was supplied by these HLA-C-restricted clonotypes. Cumulative frequency of public TCR beta family members discriminated carriers of CMV infection plus the relevant HLA type in this cohort and an independent 352-donor cohort.

The clonotype was recovered from a human donor in good health (CMV status not recorded). Some clones in this sample may be carry-over from other donors' samples. The sequenced material came from PBMCs.

The encoded CDR3 is CASSASQGPSSGANVLTF. The DNA is TGCGCCAGCAGCGCTTCGCAGGGGCCTAGCTCTGGGGCCAACGTCCTGACTTTC. The V gene is TRBV4-1 and the J gene is TRBJ2-6; the D gene is perhaps TRBD1, on 6 matching bases. CDR3 length: 18 amino acids, cysteine to phenylalanine. Only the CDR3 region is kept as DNA, spanning 54 bases read in frame from base 1. V is shortened by 5 bases, J by 0 bases, and the region joining them spans 17 bases. CDR1 is given as MGHRA and CDR2 as YSYEKL, both from the germline V gene.